This T cell receptor beta chain was recovered during a study of blood T cell repertoires in COVID-19. The overall study: Italy, Spain and the United States were the sources of the convalescent and acute COVID-19 samples. PBMCs, B-cell-depleted T cells, or T cells were the source of the cDNA or gDNA that made up the material.

TCRdb's copy holds only in-frame clones and misses some; the assay was immunoSEQ multiplex PCR. The sample includes a few hundred thousand clones, approximately 84% seen only once; the top ten take 7.5% to 9%. The CDR3 is 13 residues long. J was trimmed by 5 bases and V by 5 bases; bases with no gene match: 3. Per the germline V gene, CDR1 is SGHAT and CDR2 is FQNNGV. Sequencing used peripheral blood. This clonotype was sampled from a human donor in a cohort sampled during active COVID-19. The chain employs TRBV11-2 and TRBJ2-3; 8 nucleotides line up with TRBD2. CDR3 sequence reads: CASSKAGVDTQYF. Written as DNA, the CDR3 is TGTGCCAGCAGCAAAGCGGGGGTAGATACGCAGTATTTT.